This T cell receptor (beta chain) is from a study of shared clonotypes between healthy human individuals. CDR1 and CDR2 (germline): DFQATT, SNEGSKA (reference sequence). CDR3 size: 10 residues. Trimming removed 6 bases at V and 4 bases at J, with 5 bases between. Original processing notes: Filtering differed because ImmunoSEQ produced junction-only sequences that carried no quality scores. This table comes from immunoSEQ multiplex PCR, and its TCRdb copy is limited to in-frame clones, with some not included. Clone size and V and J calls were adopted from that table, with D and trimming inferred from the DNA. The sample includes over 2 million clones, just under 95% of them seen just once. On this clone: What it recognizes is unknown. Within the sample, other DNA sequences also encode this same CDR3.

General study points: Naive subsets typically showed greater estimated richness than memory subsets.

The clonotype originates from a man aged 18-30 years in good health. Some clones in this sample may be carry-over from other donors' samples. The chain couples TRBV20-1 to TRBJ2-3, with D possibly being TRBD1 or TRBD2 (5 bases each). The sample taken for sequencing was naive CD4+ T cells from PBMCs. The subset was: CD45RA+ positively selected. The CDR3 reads CSAGADTQYF. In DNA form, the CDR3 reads TGCAGTGCGGGGGCAGATACGCAGTATTTT.